The T cell receptor (beta chain) described here comes from a study of T cell changes during pregnancy in multiple sclerosis. The CDR3 contains 16 residues. V lost 0 bases and J lost 6; bases outside the gene matches: 10. Germline values: CDR1 SGHNT, CDR2 YYREEE (reference sequence). TCRdb's copy holds only in-frame clones and misses some; the assay was immunoSEQ multiplex PCR. The table has around 130,000 clones, roughly 95% seen once. This chain links TRBV5-4 with TRBJ2-3, with 7 bases that match TRBD2. The specimen comprised peripheral blood, sampled after pregnancy. This receptor was identified in a female donor with multiple sclerosis, enrolled in a pregnancy study. The CDR3 coding sequence is TGTGCCAGCAGCTTGGTCAGGTCTAGCGGAGACGATACGCAGTATTTT. Protein sequence: CASSLVRSSGDDTQYF. Variable domain in full (rest from reference TRBV5-4 and TRBJ2-3): ETGVTQSPTHLIKTRGQQVTLRCSSQSGHNTVSWYQQALGQGPQFIFQYYREEENGRGNFPPRFSGLQFPNYSSELNVNALELDDSALYLCASSLVRSSGDDTQYFGPGTRLTVL.